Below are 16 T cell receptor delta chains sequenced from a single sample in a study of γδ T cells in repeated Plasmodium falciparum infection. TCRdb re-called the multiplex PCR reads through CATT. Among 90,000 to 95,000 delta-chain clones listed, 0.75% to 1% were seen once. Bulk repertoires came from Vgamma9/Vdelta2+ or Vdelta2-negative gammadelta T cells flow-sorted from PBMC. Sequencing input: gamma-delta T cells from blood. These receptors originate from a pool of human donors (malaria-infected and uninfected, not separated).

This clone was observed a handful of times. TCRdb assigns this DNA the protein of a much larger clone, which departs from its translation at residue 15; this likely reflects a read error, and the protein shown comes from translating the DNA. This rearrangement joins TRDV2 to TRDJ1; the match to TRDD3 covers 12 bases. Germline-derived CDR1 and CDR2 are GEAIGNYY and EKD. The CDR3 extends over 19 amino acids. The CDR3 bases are TGTGCCTGTGACACCGGGATCTGGGGGATACGCGGGTACACCGAGAAACTCATCTTT. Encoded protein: CACDTGIWGIRGYTEKLIF.

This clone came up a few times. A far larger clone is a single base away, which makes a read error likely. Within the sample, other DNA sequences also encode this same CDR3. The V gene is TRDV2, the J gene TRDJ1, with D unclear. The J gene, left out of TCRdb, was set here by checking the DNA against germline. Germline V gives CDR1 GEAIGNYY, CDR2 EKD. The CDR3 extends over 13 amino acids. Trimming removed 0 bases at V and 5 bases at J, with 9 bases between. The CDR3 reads CACDTGRPDKLIF. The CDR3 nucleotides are TGTGCCTGTGACACCGGACGACCTGATAAACTCATCTTT.

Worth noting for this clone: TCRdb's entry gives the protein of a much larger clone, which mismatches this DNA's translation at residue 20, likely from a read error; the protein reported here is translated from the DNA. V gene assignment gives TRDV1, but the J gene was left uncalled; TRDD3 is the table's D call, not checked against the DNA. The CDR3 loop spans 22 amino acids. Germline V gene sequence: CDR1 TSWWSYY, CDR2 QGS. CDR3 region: CALGELVLSYALGGANTDKPIF. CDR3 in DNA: TGTGCTCTTGGGGAACTAGTCTTATCCTACGCCTTGGGGGGCGCAAACACCGATAAACCCATCTTT.

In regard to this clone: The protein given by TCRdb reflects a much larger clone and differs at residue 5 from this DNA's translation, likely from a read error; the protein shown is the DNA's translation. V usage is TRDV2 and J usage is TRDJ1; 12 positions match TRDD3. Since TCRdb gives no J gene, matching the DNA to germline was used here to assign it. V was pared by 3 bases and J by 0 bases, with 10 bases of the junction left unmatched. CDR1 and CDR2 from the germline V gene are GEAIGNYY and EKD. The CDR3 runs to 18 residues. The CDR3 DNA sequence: TGTGCCTGTGACCAGGTACTGGGGGATACTACTTACACCGATAAACTCATCTTT. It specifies CACDQVLGDTTYTDKLIF.

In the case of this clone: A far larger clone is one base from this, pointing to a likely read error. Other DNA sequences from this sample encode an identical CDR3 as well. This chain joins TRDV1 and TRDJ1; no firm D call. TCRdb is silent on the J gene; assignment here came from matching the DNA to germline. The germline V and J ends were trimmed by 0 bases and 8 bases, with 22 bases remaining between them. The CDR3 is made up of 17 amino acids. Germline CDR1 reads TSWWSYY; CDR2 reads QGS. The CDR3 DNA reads TGTGCTCTTGGGGAACTCCTGCGGTCGGAACTGTCTAGCAAACTCATCTTT. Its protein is CALGELLRSELSSKLIF.

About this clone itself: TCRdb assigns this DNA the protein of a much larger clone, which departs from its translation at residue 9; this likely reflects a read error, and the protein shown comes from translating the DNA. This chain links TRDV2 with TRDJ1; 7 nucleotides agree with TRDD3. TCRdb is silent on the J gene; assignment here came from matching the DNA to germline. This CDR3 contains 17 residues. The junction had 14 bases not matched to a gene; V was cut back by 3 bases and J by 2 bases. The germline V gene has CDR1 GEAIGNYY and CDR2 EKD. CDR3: CACDLVLGNSTTDKLIF. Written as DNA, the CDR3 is TGTGCCTGTGACCTGGTACTGGGGAATAGCACGACCGATAAACTCATCTTT.

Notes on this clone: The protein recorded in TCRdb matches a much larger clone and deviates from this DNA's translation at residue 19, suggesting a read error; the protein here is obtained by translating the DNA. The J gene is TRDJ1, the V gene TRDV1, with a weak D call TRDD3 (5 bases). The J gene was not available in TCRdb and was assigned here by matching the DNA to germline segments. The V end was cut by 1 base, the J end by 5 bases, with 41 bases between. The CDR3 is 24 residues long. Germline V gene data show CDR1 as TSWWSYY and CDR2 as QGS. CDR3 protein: CALGERMGHIRGVCNPNAADKLIF. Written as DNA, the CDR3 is TGTGCTCTTGGGGAACGTATGGGCCACATACGCGGGGTCTGTAATCCGAACGCGGCTGATAAACTCATCTTT.

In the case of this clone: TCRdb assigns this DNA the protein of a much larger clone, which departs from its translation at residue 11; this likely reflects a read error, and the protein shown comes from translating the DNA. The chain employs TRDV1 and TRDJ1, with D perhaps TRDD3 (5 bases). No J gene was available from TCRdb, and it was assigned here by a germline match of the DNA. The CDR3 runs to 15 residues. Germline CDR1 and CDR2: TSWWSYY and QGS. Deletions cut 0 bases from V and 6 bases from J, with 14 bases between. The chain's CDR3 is CALGELTGGTNKLIF. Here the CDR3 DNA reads TGTGCTCTTGGGGAACTTACCGGGGGTACCAATAAACTCATCTTT.

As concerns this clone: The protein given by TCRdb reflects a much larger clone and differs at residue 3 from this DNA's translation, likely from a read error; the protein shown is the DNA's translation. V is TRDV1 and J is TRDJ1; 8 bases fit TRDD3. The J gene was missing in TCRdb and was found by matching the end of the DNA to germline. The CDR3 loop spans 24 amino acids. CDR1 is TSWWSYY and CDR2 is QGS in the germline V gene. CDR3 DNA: TGTGCTCCTGGGGGAAAGGGTGTTAATCCAGGGGATTCCCCGCGTGGGGGATGCACCGATAAACTCATCTTT. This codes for CAPGGKGVNPGDSPRGGCTDKLIF.

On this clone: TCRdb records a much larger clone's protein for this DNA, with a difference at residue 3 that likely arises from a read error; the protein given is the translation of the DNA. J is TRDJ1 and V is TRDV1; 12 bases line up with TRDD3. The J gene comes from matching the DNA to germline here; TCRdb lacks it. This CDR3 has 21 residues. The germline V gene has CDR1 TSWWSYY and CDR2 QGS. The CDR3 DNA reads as TGTGCTCCTGGGGACCCCCCTAGAGGGCTGGGGGATACGATGCGCACCGATAAACTCATCTTT. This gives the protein CAPGDPPRGLGDTMRTDKLIF.

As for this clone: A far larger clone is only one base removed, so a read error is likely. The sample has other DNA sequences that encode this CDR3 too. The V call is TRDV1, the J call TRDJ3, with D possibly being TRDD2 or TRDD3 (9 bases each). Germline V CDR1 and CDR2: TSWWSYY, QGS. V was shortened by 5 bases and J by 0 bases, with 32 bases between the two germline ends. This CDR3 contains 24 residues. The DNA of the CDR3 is TGTGCTCTTGGGCCCATCCCCTTCCTACGGACTGGGGGACTGTACTCCTGGGACACCCGACAGATGTTTTTC. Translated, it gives CALGPIPFLRTGGLYSWDTRQMFF.

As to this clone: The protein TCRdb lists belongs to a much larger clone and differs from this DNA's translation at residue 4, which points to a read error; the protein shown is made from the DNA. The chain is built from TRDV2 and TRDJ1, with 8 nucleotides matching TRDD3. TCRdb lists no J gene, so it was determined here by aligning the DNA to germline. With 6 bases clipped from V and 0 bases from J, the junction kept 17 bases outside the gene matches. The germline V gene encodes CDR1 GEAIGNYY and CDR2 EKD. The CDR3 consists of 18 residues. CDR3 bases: TGTGCCTGTAACTTACTGGGGGGTCCTTTGGAGTACACCGATAAACTCATCTTT. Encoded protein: CACNLLGGPLEYTDKLIF.

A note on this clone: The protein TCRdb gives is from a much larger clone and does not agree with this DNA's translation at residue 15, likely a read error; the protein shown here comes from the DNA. In nucleotides, the CDR3 is TGTGCCTGTGACACCCTGGGGGATGAGGAAGCCGATAAACTCACCTTT. Translating it yields CACDTLGDEEADKLTF. With the J gene uncalled, the V gene is TRDV2; the table calls TRDD3, which could not be checked here. This CDR3 region has 16 residues. Germline CDR1 is GEAIGNYY and CDR2 is EKD.

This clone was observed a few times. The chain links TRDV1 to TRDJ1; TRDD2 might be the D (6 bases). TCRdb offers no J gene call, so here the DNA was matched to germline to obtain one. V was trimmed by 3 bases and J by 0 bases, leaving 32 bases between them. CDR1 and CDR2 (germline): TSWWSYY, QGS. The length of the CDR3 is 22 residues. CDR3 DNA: TGTGCTCTTGGGGACCCTCCTACCACAAACCCACCCTCCTCTATGTACACCGATAAACTCATCTTT. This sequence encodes CALGDPPTTNPPSSMYTDKLIF.

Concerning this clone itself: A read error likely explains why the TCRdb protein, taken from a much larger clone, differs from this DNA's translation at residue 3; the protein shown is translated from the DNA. In DNA form, the CDR3 reads TGTGCCGATTCAGTTCAAGACTGGGGGATATACCACTCCGCTACAGTATTCTACACCGATAAACTCATCTTT. This gives the protein CADSVQDWGIYHSATVFYTDKLIF. J is TRDJ1 and V is TRDV3, with 11 positions matching TRDD3. This CDR3 has 24 amino acids. The V and J ends lost 5 bases and 0 bases, in that order; junction bases with no gene match: 35. Germline CDR1 reads TVYSNPD; CDR2 reads GDNSRS (reference sequence).

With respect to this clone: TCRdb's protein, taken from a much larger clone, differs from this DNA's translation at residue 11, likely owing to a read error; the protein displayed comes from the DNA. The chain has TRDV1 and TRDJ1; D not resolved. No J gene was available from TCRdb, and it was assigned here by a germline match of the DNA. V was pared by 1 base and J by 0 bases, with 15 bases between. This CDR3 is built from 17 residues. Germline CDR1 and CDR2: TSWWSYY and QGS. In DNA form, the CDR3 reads TGTGCTCTTGGGGAACGGGAGGTACTGAAGCACACCGATAAACTCATCTTT. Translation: CALGEREVLKHTDKLIF.